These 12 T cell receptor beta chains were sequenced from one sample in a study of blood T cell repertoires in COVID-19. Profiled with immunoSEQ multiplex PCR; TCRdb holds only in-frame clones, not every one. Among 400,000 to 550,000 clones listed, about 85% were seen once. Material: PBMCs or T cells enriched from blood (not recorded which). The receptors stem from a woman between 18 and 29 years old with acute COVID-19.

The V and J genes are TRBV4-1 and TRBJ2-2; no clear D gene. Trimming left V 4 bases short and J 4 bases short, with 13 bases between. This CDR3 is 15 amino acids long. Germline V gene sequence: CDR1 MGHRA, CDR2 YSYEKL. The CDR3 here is CASSRLRVTTGELFF. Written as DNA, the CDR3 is TGCGCCAGCAGCCGTCTACGGGTAACCACCGGGGAGCTGTTTTTT.

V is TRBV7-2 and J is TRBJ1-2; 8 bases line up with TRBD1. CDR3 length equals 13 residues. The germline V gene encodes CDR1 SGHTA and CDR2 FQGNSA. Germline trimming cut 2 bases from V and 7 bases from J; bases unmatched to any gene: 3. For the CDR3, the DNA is TGTGCCAGCAGCTTACAGGGGGCGGTTGGCTACACCTTC. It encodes CASSLQGAVGYTF.

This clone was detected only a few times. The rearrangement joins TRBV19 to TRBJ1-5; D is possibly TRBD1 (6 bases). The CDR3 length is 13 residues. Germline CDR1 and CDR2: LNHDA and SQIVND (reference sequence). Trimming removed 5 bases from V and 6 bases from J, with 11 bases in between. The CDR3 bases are TGTGCCAGTAGTGGGCGGGGGCGTCAGCCCCAGCATTTT. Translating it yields CASSGRGRQPQHF.

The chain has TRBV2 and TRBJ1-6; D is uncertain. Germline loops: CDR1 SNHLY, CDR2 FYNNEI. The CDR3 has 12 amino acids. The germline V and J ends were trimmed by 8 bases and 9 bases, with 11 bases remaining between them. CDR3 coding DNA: TGTGCCAGCGAGGCAGGACTTTCACCCCTCCACTTT. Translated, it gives CASEAGLSPLHF.

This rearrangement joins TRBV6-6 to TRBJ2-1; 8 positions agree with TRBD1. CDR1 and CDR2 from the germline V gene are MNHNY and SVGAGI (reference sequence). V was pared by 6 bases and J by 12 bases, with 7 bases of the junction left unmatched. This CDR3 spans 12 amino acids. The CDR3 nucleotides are TGTGCCAGCAGGGAGAGGACAGGGCTGCAGTTCTTC. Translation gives CASRERTGLQFF.

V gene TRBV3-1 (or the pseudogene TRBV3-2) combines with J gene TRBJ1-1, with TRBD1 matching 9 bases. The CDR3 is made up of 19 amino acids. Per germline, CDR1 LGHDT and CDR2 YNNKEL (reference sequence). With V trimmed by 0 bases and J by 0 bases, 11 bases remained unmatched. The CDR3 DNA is TGTGCCAGCAGCCAAGAGTATTGGGACAGGGTCGGGTTGAACACTGAAGCTTTCTTT. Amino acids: CASSQEYWDRVGLNTEAFF.

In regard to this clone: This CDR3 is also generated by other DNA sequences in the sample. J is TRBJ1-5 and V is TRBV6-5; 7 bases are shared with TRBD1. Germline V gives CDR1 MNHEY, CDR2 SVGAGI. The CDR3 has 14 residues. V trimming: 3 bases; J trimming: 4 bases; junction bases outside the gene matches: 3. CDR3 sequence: CASSYSGGNQPQHF. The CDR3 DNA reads TGTGCCAGCAGTTATTCAGGGGGGAATCAGCCCCAGCATTTT.

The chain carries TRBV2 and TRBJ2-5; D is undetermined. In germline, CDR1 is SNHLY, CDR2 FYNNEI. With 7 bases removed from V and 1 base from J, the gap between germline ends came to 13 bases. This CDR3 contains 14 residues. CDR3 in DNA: TGTGCCAGCATTGGGCCGGCCATCCAAGAGACCCAGTACTTC. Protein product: CASIGPAIQETQYF.

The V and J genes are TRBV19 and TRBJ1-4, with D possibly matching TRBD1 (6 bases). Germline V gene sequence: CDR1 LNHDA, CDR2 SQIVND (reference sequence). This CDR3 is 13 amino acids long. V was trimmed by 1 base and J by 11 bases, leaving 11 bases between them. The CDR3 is CASSIVFQGKLFF. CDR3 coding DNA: TGTGCCAGTAGTATAGTCTTCCAGGGGAAACTGTTTTTT.

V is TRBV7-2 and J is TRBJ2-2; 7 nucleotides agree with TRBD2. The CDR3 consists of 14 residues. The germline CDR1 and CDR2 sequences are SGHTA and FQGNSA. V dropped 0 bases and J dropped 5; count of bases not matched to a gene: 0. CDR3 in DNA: TGTGCCAGCAGCTTAGCTAGCGGGACCGGGGAGCTGTTTTTT. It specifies CASSLASGTGELFF.

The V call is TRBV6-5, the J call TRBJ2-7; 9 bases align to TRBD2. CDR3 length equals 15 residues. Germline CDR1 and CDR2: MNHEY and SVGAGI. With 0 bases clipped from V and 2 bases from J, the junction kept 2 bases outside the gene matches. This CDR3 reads CASSYSAGGPYEQYF. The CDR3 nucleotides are TGTGCCAGCAGTTACTCGGCGGGAGGGCCCTACGAGCAGTACTTC.

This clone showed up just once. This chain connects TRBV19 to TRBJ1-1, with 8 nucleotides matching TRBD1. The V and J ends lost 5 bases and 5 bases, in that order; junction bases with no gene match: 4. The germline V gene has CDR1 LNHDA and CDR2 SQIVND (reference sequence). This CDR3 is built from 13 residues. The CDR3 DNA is TGTGCCAGTAGTTCGACAGGGGTTACTGAAGCTTTCTTT. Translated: CASSSTGVTEAFF.